This passage covers 31 T cell receptor beta chains from one sample sequenced in a study of T cells of healthy individuals. TCRdb ran MiXCR on the 5' RACE reads and lists one entry per CDR3 protein. The repertoire has about 82,000 distinct CDR3 sequences, approximately 4.8% of them found once; the top ten carry roughly 7.1%. Receptors originate from a female donor in good health.

The table lists this clonotype with many counts. This chain uses TRBV6-2 or TRBV6-3 with TRBJ2-1; possible D gene TRBD2, 6 bases. Trimming removed 0 bases at V and 7 bases at J, with 22 bases between. This CDR3 is 18 amino acids long. Germline V gene sequence: CDR1 MNHEY, CDR2 SVGEGT. The CDR3 here is CASSYSYFSSGRWNEQFF. The CDR3, as DNA: TGTGCCAGCAGTTACTCGTACTTCTCCAGCGGGCGGTGGAATGAGCAGTTCTTC.

This sequence joins TRBV6-2 or TRBV6-3 and TRBJ1-5, with 9 bases lining up with TRBD1. The germline V gene has CDR1 MNHEY and CDR2 SVGEGT. The V gene end was trimmed by 6 bases and the J gene end by 6 bases; junction bases not matched to a gene: 6. There are 14 residues in the CDR3. CDR3 region: CASRKTGGGQPQHF. In DNA, the CDR3 is TGTGCCAGCAGGAAGACAGGGGGTGGTCAGCCCCAGCATTTT.

In this sample, this clonotype turned up many times. This rearrangement joins TRBV28 to TRBJ2-7, with 8 positions matching TRBD1. The trim removed 3 bases at V and 5 bases at J, leaving 6 bases unmatched. Per the germline V gene, CDR1 is MDHEN and CDR2 is SYDVKM. This CDR3 has 14 residues. The chain's CDR3 is CASSFRTGPNEQYF. CDR3 in DNA: TGTGCCAGCAGTTTCCGGACAGGGCCCAACGAGCAGTACTTC.

This clonotype was seen repeatedly, ten times or more. The chain links TRBV7-2 to TRBJ2-7, with D possibly TRBD2 on 6 matching bases. Trimming removed 1 base from V and 3 bases from J, with 22 bases in between. Germline-derived CDR1 and CDR2 are SGHTA and FQGNSA. The CDR3 extends over 18 amino acids. CDR3 DNA: TGTGCCAGCAGCTTAGGGTTTAGGAGCCTCGTGGGGGGCTACGAGCAGTACTTC. Protein: CASSLGFRSLVGGYEQYF.

The chain couples TRBV20-1 to TRBJ1-1; maybe TRBD1 (5 bases). Trimming cost V 3 bases and J 7 bases, with 15 bases left between them. The CDR3 sequence is 13 residues long. CDR1 DFQATT and CDR2 SNEGSKA come from the germline V gene (reference sequence). In DNA, the CDR3 is TGCAGTGCTAGTGCTTCAGGGATCGGTGAAGCTTTCTTT. It specifies CSASASGIGEAFF.

This clonotype was seen many times. This chain connects TRBV20-1 to TRBJ1-4; the D gene is possibly TRBD1 (5 bases). The CDR3 has 15 amino acids. Trimming took off 6 bases at V and 0 bases at J, with 14 bases between the two ends. CDR1 is DFQATT and CDR2 is SNEGSKA in the germline V gene (reference sequence). DNA for the CDR3: TGCAGTGCCACCCTAGGGACCCCAACTAATGAAAAACTGTTTTTT. Residues: CSATLGTPTNEKLFF.

This clonotype showed up many times. The chain links TRBV29-1 to TRBJ2-2; the match to TRBD2 covers 7 bases. V was clipped by 2 bases and J by 1 base; unmatched bases: 7. The V gene's germline CDR1 is SQVTM and CDR2 ANQGSEA. CDR3 length: 16 residues. The chain's CDR3 is CSVERGGRKNTGELFF. Here the CDR3 DNA reads TGCAGCGTTGAAAGGGGCGGGAGAAAGAACACCGGGGAGCTGTTTTTT.

The chain employs TRBV6-6 and TRBJ2-1; 11 nucleotides match TRBD2. The germline gives CDR1 MNHNY, CDR2 SVGAGI (reference sequence). The V segment lost 5 bases and the J segment 5 bases; nucleotides outside the gene matches: 8. CDR3 length equals 16 residues. The CDR3, as DNA: TGTGCCAGCAGTCTTTCCGGGACTAGCGGCAACAATGAGCAGTTCTTC. This encodes CASSLSGTSGNNEQFF.

This clonotype showed up many times. This chain uses TRBV7-2 with TRBJ1-6; D is possibly TRBD1 (6 bases). Per the germline V gene, CDR1 is SGHTA and CDR2 is FQGNSA. The CDR3 consists of 15 residues. V dropped 0 bases and J dropped 12 bases, with 15 bases sitting between them. Here the CDR3 reads CASSLATGKGLPLHF. CDR3 in DNA: TGTGCCAGCAGCTTAGCCACAGGGAAGGGTTTACCCCTCCACTTT.

In its sample, this clonotype was seen a few times. The chain is built from TRBV7-9 and TRBJ1-1, with D possibly being TRBD1 (5 bases). Germline V gene sequence: CDR1 SEHNR, CDR2 FQNEAQ (reference sequence). Trimming removed 4 bases at V and 5 bases at J, with 20 bases between. CDR3 length equals 16 residues. CDR3 residues: CASSYTPGAGVTEAFF. The CDR3 bases are TGTGCCAGCAGCTACACCCCCGGGGCGGGAGTAACTGAAGCTTTCTTT.

This clonotype showed up many times. A read error may produce the germline difference seen at one junction end. The chain has TRBV7-7 and TRBJ2-2; a possible D gene is TRBD2 (5 bases). CDR3 length equals 14 residues. Germline V gene data show CDR1 as SSHAT and CDR2 as FNYEAQ (reference sequence). The DNA for the CDR3 is TGTGCTAGCAGCTTCGGACTGAACACCGGGGAGCTGTTTTTT. It is translated as CASSFGLNTGELFF.

The CDR3 coding sequence is TGTGCCAGTAGTATTAATCTCGGCCGCCCGAACACTGAAGCTTTCTTT. It translates to CASSINLGRPNTEAFF. This rearrangement joins TRBV19 to TRBJ1-1, with unresolved D. Trimming pared 3 bases from V and 1 base from J, leaving 15 bases between. The CDR3 runs to 16 residues. CDR1 and CDR2 from the germline V gene are LNHDA and SQIVND (reference sequence).

This clonotype was seen ten or more times. The chain couples TRBV11-2 to TRBJ2-7; possibly TRBD2 for D (6 bases). This CDR3 has 20 amino acids. Germline V gene lookup returns CDR1 SGHAT and CDR2 FQNNGV. The V end lost 5 bases, the J end lost 0 bases, and 29 bases lay between the germline ends. This chain's CDR3 is CASSPIHRRGVSGSSYEQYF. The CDR3 DNA sequence: TGTGCCAGCAGCCCAATCCACCGCCGAGGAGTTAGCGGTAGCTCCTACGAGCAGTACTTC.

Many counts were recorded for this clonotype. This sequence joins TRBV10-3 and TRBJ2-3, with 7 bases lining up with TRBD1. Losses at the gene ends were 6 bases for V and 0 bases for J; bases not matched to a gene: 3. The length of the CDR3 is 14 residues. CDR1 is ENHRY and CDR2 is SYGVKD in the germline V gene. CDR3 amino acids: CAIRGQPSTDTQYF. Here the CDR3 DNA reads TGTGCCATCAGGGGACAGCCTAGCACAGATACGCAGTATTTT.

The table lists this clonotype with a few counts. The rearrangement links TRBV27 to TRBJ2-7; 8 bases are a match to TRBD2. Unmatched junction bases numbered 20, after V lost 7 bases and J lost 3 bases. This CDR3 is built from 18 residues. Germline V lookup: CDR1 MNHEY, CDR2 SMNVEV (reference sequence). This chain's CDR3 is CASISLTSTGGPFYEQYF. CDR3 coding DNA: TGTGCCAGCATTTCCCTTACAAGTACGGGGGGGCCTTTCTACGAGCAGTACTTC.

This clonotype was observed a handful of times. The V and J genes are TRBV13 and TRBJ1-5, with a tentative D call TRBD1 (6 bases). Trimming removed 2 bases at V and 4 bases at J, with 12 bases between. This CDR3 is built from 15 residues. CDR1 and CDR2 from the germline V gene are PRHDT and FYEKMQ (reference sequence). CDR3 DNA sequence: TGTGCCAGCAGCTTACGGGGGGCTTATAATCAGCCCCAGCATTTT. Amino acid sequence: CASSLRGAYNQPQHF.

In this sample, this clonotype turned up many times. The rearrangement joins TRBV6-6 to TRBJ2-1, with 13 bases fitting TRBD2. J was trimmed by 9 bases and V by 0 bases; bases with no gene match: 5. The CDR3 is made up of 16 amino acids. The germline V gene encodes CDR1 MNHNY and CDR2 SVGAGI (reference sequence). This chain's CDR3 is CASSYSTGLAGPEQFF. DNA for the CDR3: TGTGCCAGCAGTTACTCGACGGGACTAGCGGGGCCTGAGCAGTTCTTC.

This clonotype was seen at least ten times. The chain joins TRBV7-9 to TRBJ1-1; a weak D match, TRBD1 (5 bases). This CDR3 spans 18 amino acids. Trimming left V 5 bases short and J 5 bases short, with 27 bases between. Germline V gene data show CDR1 as SEHNR and CDR2 as FQNEAQ (reference sequence). The DNA of the CDR3 is TGTGCCAGCAGCCCGGACGAGGACGAGCTATTGGGGCCTACTGAAGCTTTCTTT. Protein: CASSPDEDELLGPTEAFF. The entire variable domain, with the rest obtained from reference TRBV7-9 and TRBJ1-1, is as follows: DTGVSQNPRHKITKRGQNVTFRCDPISEHNRLYWYRQTLGQGPEFLTYFQNEAQLEKSRLLSDRFSAERPKGSFSTLEIQRTEQGDSAMYLCASSPDEDELLGPTEAFFGQGTRLTVV.

Only a few counts were recorded for this clonotype. This rearrangement joins TRBV4-2 to TRBJ1-1; D call uncertain. The CDR3 is 13 amino acids. With 3 bases removed from V and 1 base from J, the gap between germline ends came to 6 bases. Germline assignment: CDR1 LGHNA and CDR2 YNFKEQ. In nucleotides, the CDR3 is TGTGCCAGCAGCCAGGGTCCGAACACTGAAGCTTTCTTT. It encodes CASSQGPNTEAFF.

The table lists this clonotype with a few counts. The chain combines TRBV15 with TRBJ1-1, with 8 bases identical to TRBD1. Germline V CDR1 and CDR2: LNHNV, YYDKDF (reference sequence). The CDR3 totals 16 residues. Trimming removed 3 bases from V and 5 bases from J; junction bases left unmatched: 11. CDR3 sequence reads: CATSREGQDPRTEAFF. As DNA, the CDR3 is TGTGCCACCAGCAGGGAGGGACAGGACCCCAGGACTGAAGCTTTCTTT.

In its sample, this clonotype was seen a few times. The rearrangement uses TRBV2 and TRBJ1-4; unclear D gene. CDR3 length equals 12 residues. CDR1 SNHLY and CDR2 FYNNEI come from the germline V gene. Trimming removed 3 bases from V and 7 bases from J, with 6 bases in between. The DNA for the CDR3 is TGTGCCAGCAGTGAGGCCGCTGAAAAACTGTTTTTT. It specifies CASSEAAEKLFF.

Only a few counts were recorded for this clonotype. The CDR3 spells CSVGVESSYEQYF. The CDR3 DNA reads TGCAGCGTCGGAGTGGAGAGCTCCTACGAGCAGTACTTC. This chain links TRBV29-1 with TRBJ2-7; D is ambiguous. Germline V gene sequence: CDR1 SQVTM, CDR2 ANQGSEA. The CDR3 totals 13 residues. V was pared by 6 bases and J by 0 bases, with 12 bases between.

This clonotype was seen at least ten times. This rearrangement joins TRBV28 to TRBJ2-7, with D possibly TRBD2 on 5 matching bases. Germline V gene lookup returns CDR1 MDHEN and CDR2 SYDVKM. The CDR3 has 14 amino acids. V lost 6 bases and J lost 2, with 14 bases in between. DNA for the CDR3: TGTGCCAGCAGGTCCGGGGTGCCCCCCTACGAGCAGTACTTC. As protein: CASRSGVPPYEQYF.

This clonotype was seen many times. The chain recombines TRBV3-1 with TRBJ2-7; D might be TRBD1 or TRBD2, each matching 5 bases. This CDR3 is built from 15 residues. Germline values: CDR1 LGHDT, CDR2 YNNKEL (reference sequence). V lost 4 bases to trimming and J lost 3 bases, with 16 bases between them. The CDR3, as DNA: TGTGCCAGCAGCCTACGATGGGACCCGGGCTACGAGCAGTACTTC. Residues: CASSLRWDPGYEQYF.

The V call is TRBV10-3, the J call TRBJ1-1; TRBD1 matches at 9 bases. This CDR3 is built from 17 residues. Losses at the gene ends were 6 bases for V and 2 bases for J; bases not matched to a gene: 13. CDR1 ENHRY and CDR2 SYGVKD come from the germline V gene. The CDR3 region is CAISPNVGQGTNTEAFF. The CDR3 DNA reads TGTGCCATCAGCCCCAATGTGGGACAGGGTACCAACACTGAAGCTTTCTTT.

This clonotype came up a few times. The chain couples TRBV12-3 or TRBV12-4 to TRBJ1-1; D remains ambiguous. The length of the CDR3 is 13 residues. Trimming stripped 1 base from V and 8 bases from J, with 11 bases between. CDR3 sequence reads: CASSLGLVPEAFF. For the CDR3, the DNA is TGTGCCAGCAGTTTAGGCCTGGTGCCGGAAGCTTTCTTT.

This clonotype has ten or more counts. This chain connects TRBV3-1 to TRBJ2-1; 7 bases agree with TRBD2. J lost 0 bases, V lost 0 bases, and 2 bases had no gene match. Per germline, CDR1 LGHDT and CDR2 YNNKEL (reference sequence). The length of the CDR3 is 16 residues. The CDR3 here is CASSQEERDSYNEQFF. The DNA of the CDR3 is TGTGCCAGCAGCCAAGAGGAGCGGGACTCCTACAATGAGCAGTTCTTC.

This clonotype was seen ten or more times. This rearrangement joins TRBV6-2 or TRBV6-3 to TRBJ2-7; 8 nucleotides line up with TRBD1. Germline values: CDR1 MNHEY, CDR2 SVGEGT. The CDR3 extends over 14 amino acids. J gave up 4 bases and V 4 bases, and 6 bases lay outside the gene matches. CDR3 sequence (DNA): TGTGCCAGCAGTTTCGAACAGGGGGGATACGAGCAGTACTTC. Protein product: CASSFEQGGYEQYF.

In this sample, this clonotype turned up a few times. The genes are TRBV4-3 and TRBJ2-1; 10 bases align to TRBD2. The junction had 6 bases not matched to a gene; V was cut back by 0 bases and J by 4 bases. This CDR3 comprises 17 residues. CDR1 LGHNA and CDR2 YSLEER come from the germline V gene. The CDR3 coding sequence is TGCGCCAGCAGCCAAGATCCCAGGACTAGCGGTTACAATGAGCAGTTCTTC. This translates into CASSQDPRTSGYNEQFF.

This clonotype has ten or more counts. V is TRBV6-2 or TRBV6-3 and J is TRBJ2-6; D is unclear. Trimming stripped 5 bases from V and 1 base from J, with 9 bases between. The CDR3 spans 15 residues. CDR1 MNHEY and CDR2 SVGEGT come from the germline V gene. The CDR3 DNA reads as TGTGCCAGCAGTCCTACAGCGTCTGGGGCCAACGTCCTGACTTTC. This gives the protein CASSPTASGANVLTF.

In this sample, this clonotype turned up many times. The rearrangement links TRBV6-1 to TRBJ1-2; D remains ambiguous. Between the trimmed V and J ends, which lost 2 bases and 6 bases, there was a span of 16 bases. The length of the CDR3 is 15 residues. Germline-derived CDR1 and CDR2 are MNHNS and SASEGT. The CDR3 coding sequence is TGTGCCAGCAGTGAATTGGGCGGGGATCTAGATGGCTACACCTTC. It encodes CASSELGGDLDGYTF.